This entry is about one T cell receptor beta chain. Its antigen is undetermined. The authors ran a second PCR of 7 to 11 cycles using a sample-barcoded 5' primer and a J-beta primer mix. Each single sample gave us at least 2.5 million CDR3-containing paired-end reads. TCRdb itself ran the 5' RACE reads through MiXCR, one entry per CDR3 protein. Counted here are 1,300,000 or so distinct CDR3 sequences, approximately 59% occurring once; the ten biggest clones make up over 6.5%. This sample was taken from a study of blood T cells in healthy people across ages. Points from the study as a whole: Reliance upon unsorted PBMCs precluded definitive naive versus antigen-experienced comparison. When one million T cells were used, diversity estimates were thought to be underestimates. Significant beta diversity loss was already apparent by age approximately 40, declining roughly linearly.

Germline lookup yields CDR1 SGHTA and CDR2 FQGNSA. Trimming left V 5 bases short and J 7 bases short, with 13 bases between. This CDR3 contains 13 residues. The chain uses TRBV7-2 and TRBJ2-3; D unresolved. Input material: blood. This clonotype was sampled from a young man in good health. Here the CDR3 reads CASSIGPSHTQYF. CDR3 sequence (DNA): TGTGCCAGCAGCATTGGACCCTCCCATACGCAGTATTTT.